What follows are 21 T cell receptor beta chains derived from one specimen sequenced in a study of blood T cell repertoires in COVID-19. The data were produced by immunoSEQ multiplex PCR, yet TCRdb's version contains in-frame clones alone and is incomplete. The table records around 50,000 clones, roughly 87% of them present only once. The sequencing input was peripheral blood. The receptors come from a woman aged 80 or over with COVID-19, enrolled during active disease.

This clone has only one observation. The chain joins TRBV5-1 to TRBJ2-2; perhaps TRBD1 as D (5 bases). The CDR3 is 14 amino acids. Trimming took off 1 base at V and 1 base at J, with 5 bases between the two ends. In germline, CDR1 is SGHRS, CDR2 YFSETQ. The CDR3: CASSLTGNTGELFF. CDR3 nucleotides: TGCGCCAGCAGCTTGACAGGGAACACCGGGGAGCTGTTTTTT.

The chain couples TRBV2 to TRBJ1-1, with TRBD1 matching over 8 bases. The CDR3 loop spans 14 amino acids. V lost 6 bases, J lost 4 bases, and 7 bases stayed unmatched. Germline assignment: CDR1 SNHLY and CDR2 FYNNEI. CDR3 loop: CASRLQGVLTEAFF. CDR3 in DNA: TGTGCCAGCAGATTACAGGGGGTTCTCACTGAAGCTTTCTTT.

The rearrangement joins TRBV6-5 to TRBJ2-4; a weak D match, TRBD2 (6 bases). V was shortened by 8 bases and J by 2 bases, with 7 bases between the two germline ends. The CDR3 extends over 12 amino acids. The V gene's germline CDR1 is MNHEY and CDR2 SVGAGI. The CDR3 nucleotides are TGTGCCAGCGGGGGGTCCAAAAACATTCAGTACTTC. Residues: CASGGSKNIQYF.

This clone was seen a few times. J is TRBJ2-7 and V is TRBV7-9; tentatively, D is TRBD1 (6 bases). The CDR3 is 14 amino acids. The germline V and J ends were trimmed by 0 bases and 2 bases, with 8 bases remaining between them. Per germline, CDR1 SEHNR and CDR2 FQNEAQ (reference sequence). The DNA for the CDR3 is TGTGCCAGCAGCTTAGCCAGGGGAGCCTACGAGCAGTACTTC. Protein product: CASSLARGAYEQYF. The whole variable domain, filled in from reference TRBV7-9 and TRBJ2-7, reads DTGVSQNPRHKITKRGQNVTFRCDPISEHNRLYWYRQTLGQGPEFLTYFQNEAQLEKSRLLSDRFSAERPKGSFSTLEIQRTEQGDSAMYLCASSLARGAYEQYFGPGTRLTVT.

The chain combines TRBV18 with TRBJ1-1; TRBD1 matches at 10 bases. CDR1 and CDR2 (germline): KGHSH, LQKENI. The CDR3 has 14 amino acids. With V trimmed by 5 bases and J by 3 bases, 3 bases remained unmatched. CDR3 residues: CASSGGTGDTEAFF. The CDR3 bases are TGTGCCAGCTCAGGCGGGACAGGGGACACTGAAGCTTTCTTT. The full variable domain, with the rest looked up from reference TRBV18 and TRBJ1-1, is NAGVMQNPRHLVRRRGQEARLRCSPMKGHSHVYWYRQLPEEGLKFMVYLQKENIIDESGMPKERFSAEFPKEGPSILRIQQVVRGDSAAYFCASSGGTGDTEAFFGQGTRLTVV.

The chain carries TRBV5-1 and TRBJ1-1; perhaps TRBD1 as D (5 bases). This CDR3 spans 14 amino acids. The V and J ends lost 1 base and 1 base respectively, with 8 bases between them. CDR1 and CDR2 from the germline V gene are SGHRS and YFSETQ. The CDR3 region is CASSLSGKNTEAFF. CDR3 DNA sequence: TGCGCCAGCAGCTTGTCAGGGAAGAACACTGAAGCTTTCTTT.

This clone showed up just once. The J gene is TRBJ1-5, the V gene TRBV23-1; D gene unclear. TRBV23-1 is an ORF, and what it does is uncertain. CDR3 length equals 14 residues. Trimming took off 2 bases at V and 0 bases at J, with 5 bases between the two ends. The CDR3 here is CASSQIRSNQPQHF. In nucleotides, the CDR3 is TGCGCCAGCAGTCAAATCCGTAGCAATCAGCCCCAGCATTTT.

The CDR3 region is CASSRTVSSYEQYF. The CDR3 coding sequence is TGTGCCAGCAGCAGGACAGTGAGCTCCTACGAGCAGTACTTC. The chain employs TRBV6-5 and TRBJ2-7, with a weak D call TRBD1 (6 bases). With 6 bases removed from V and 0 bases from J, the gap between germline ends came to 12 bases. Germline V gene sequence: CDR1 MNHEY, CDR2 SVGAGI. The CDR3 consists of 14 residues.

The rearrangement joins TRBV6-1 to TRBJ2-3; tentatively, D is TRBD1 (6 bases). Trimming removed 2 bases from V and 8 bases from J, with 14 bases in between. CDR1 is MNHNS, CDR2 SASEGT, per germline. The CDR3 extends over 14 amino acids. The CDR3 protein is CASSEIRTQGTQYF. The DNA of the CDR3 is TGTGCCAGCAGTGAAATCCGGACACAGGGTACGCAGTATTTT.

The chain combines TRBV18 with TRBJ2-7, with D hard to call. Germline CDR1 and CDR2: KGHSH and LQKENI. Deletions cut 3 bases from V and 1 base from J, with 10 bases between. This CDR3 contains 14 residues. CDR3 amino acids: CASSPLDTSYEQYF. The CDR3 DNA sequence: TGTGCCAGCTCACCTCTTGACACATCCTACGAGCAGTACTTC.

The chain links TRBV24-1 to TRBJ2-7; D is perhaps TRBD1 (5 bases). Per germline, CDR1 KGHDR and CDR2 SFDVKD. The V gene lost 10 bases and the J gene lost 3 bases, with 24 bases spanning the gap. This CDR3 is 16 amino acids long. The CDR3 protein is CATGLSRGEVFYEQYF. Here the CDR3 DNA reads TGTGCCACTGGGCTTTCTAGGGGTGAGGTCTTCTACGAGCAGTACTTC.

CDR3 amino acids: CAWSVFGRKAFF. The CDR3 DNA reads TGTGCCTGGAGTGTATTCGGGAGAAAAGCTTTCTTT. The chain combines TRBV30 with TRBJ1-1; the D is unclear. CDR1 is GTSNPN, CDR2 SVGIG, per germline (reference sequence). The V gene lost 0 bases and the J gene lost 9 bases, with 11 bases spanning the gap. This CDR3 has 12 amino acids.

This chain uses TRBV28 with TRBJ1-1; D gene unclear. The CDR3 covers 11 residues. Between the trimmed V and J ends, which lost 3 bases and 10 bases, there was a span of 9 bases. CDR1 MDHEN and CDR2 SYDVKM come from the germline V gene. CDR3 coding DNA: TGTGCCAGCAGTTTTCCTGGAGGAGCTTTCTTT. It yields the protein CASSFPGGAFF.

CDR3 loop: CASSPLSNTEAFF. Here the CDR3 DNA reads TGTGCCAGCAGTCCTCTTTCCAACACTGAAGCTTTCTTT. This rearrangement joins TRBV9 to TRBJ1-1; no definite D call. The germline V gene encodes CDR1 SGDLS and CDR2 YYNGEE. The germline V and J ends were trimmed by 5 bases and 2 bases, with 10 bases remaining between them. This CDR3 comprises 13 residues. Together with reference TRBV9 and TRBJ1-1, the CDR3 gives the full variable domain: DSGVTQTPKHLITATGQRVTLRCSPRSGDLSVYWYQQSLDQGLQFLIQYYNGEERAKGNILERFSAQQFPDLHSELNLSSLELGDSALYFCASSPLSNTEAFFGQGTRLTVV.

This clone turned up a few times. V usage is TRBV5-5 and J usage is TRBJ2-7; 9 bases are shared with TRBD1. Germline V gene lookup returns CDR1 SGHKS and CDR2 YYEKEE (reference sequence). The CDR3 consists of 15 residues. The junction had 7 bases not matched to a gene; V was cut back by 2 bases and J by 4 bases. The CDR3, as DNA: TGTGCCAGCAGCTTCCGGACAGGGGCCAGTTACGAGCAGTACTTC. It codes for CASSFRTGASYEQYF.

The J gene is TRBJ2-7, the V gene TRBV3-1 (or the pseudogene TRBV3-2), with 10 bases that match TRBD1. Germline loops: CDR1 LGHDT, CDR2 YNNKEL (reference sequence). J gave up 5 bases and V 1 base, and 8 bases lay outside the gene matches. The CDR3 consists of 16 residues. The CDR3 loop reads CASSQGDRGRRNEQYF. CDR3 DNA: TGTGCCAGCAGCCAAGGAGACAGGGGGCGCCGGAACGAGCAGTACTTC.

The rearrangement links TRBV27 to TRBJ1-1, with a possible D match to TRBD1 (5 bases). Per the germline V gene, CDR1 is MNHEY and CDR2 is SMNVEV (reference sequence). There are 15 residues in the CDR3. V lost 3 bases, J lost 7 bases, and 18 bases lay in between. The CDR3 here is CASSFGSGVALEAFF. The CDR3 coding sequence is TGTGCCAGCAGTTTCGGGTCGGGGGTGGCCCTTGAAGCTTTCTTT.

This rearrangement joins TRBV10-1 to TRBJ1-2; D call uncertain. Trimming stripped 5 bases from V and 5 bases from J, with 3 bases between. This CDR3 contains 10 residues. Germline CDR1 is WNHNN and CDR2 is SYGVQD (reference sequence). In DNA, the CDR3 is TGCGCCAGCAGTCCGTATGGCTACACCTTC. It is translated as CASSPYGYTF.

This rearrangement joins TRBV7-9 to TRBJ1-2; no firm D call. Germline V gene sequence: CDR1 SEHNR, CDR2 FQNEAQ (reference sequence). The V end lost 5 bases, the J end lost 4 bases, and 11 bases lay between the germline ends. The CDR3 is made up of 13 amino acids. In DNA form, the CDR3 reads TGTGCCAGCAGCCCTCTAGGACTCTATGGCTACACCTTC. Encoded protein: CASSPLGLYGYTF. Full variable domain (remainder filled in from reference TRBV7-9 and TRBJ1-2): DTGVSQNPRHKITKRGQNVTFRCDPISEHNRLYWYRQTLGQGPEFLTYFQNEAQLEKSRLLSDRFSAERPKGSFSTLEIQRTEQGDSAMYLCASSPLGLYGYTFGSGTRLTVV.

The sample holds one count of this clone. The chain is built from TRBV27 and TRBJ1-2; D is perhaps TRBD1 (5 bases). This CDR3 comprises 14 residues. Looked up from germline, CDR1 is MNHEY and CDR2 is SMNVEV (reference sequence). Trimming removed 5 bases at V and 4 bases at J, with 14 bases between. This chain's CDR3 is CASSPQQGAYGYTF. CDR3 DNA sequence: TGTGCCAGCAGTCCGCAGCAAGGGGCCTATGGCTACACCTTC.

This chain connects TRBV19 to TRBJ1-1, with D uncertain. Germline V CDR1 and CDR2: LNHDA, SQIVND (reference sequence). This CDR3 has 14 amino acids. Trimming stripped 2 bases from V and 5 bases from J, with 12 bases between. CDR3 bases: TGTGCCAGTAGTATAACCTCAGGATCGACTGAAGCTTTCTTT. The encoded protein is CASSITSGSTEAFF.